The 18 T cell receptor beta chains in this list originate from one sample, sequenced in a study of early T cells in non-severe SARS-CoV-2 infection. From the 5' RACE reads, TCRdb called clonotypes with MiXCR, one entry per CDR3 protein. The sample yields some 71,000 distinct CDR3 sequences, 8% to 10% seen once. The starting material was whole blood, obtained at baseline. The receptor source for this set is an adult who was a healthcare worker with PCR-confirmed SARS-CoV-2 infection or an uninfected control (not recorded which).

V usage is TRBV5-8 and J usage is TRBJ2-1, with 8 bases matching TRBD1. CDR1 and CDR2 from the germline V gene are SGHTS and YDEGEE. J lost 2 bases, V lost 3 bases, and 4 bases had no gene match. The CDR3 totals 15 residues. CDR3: CASSWRQGTYNEQFF. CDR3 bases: TGTGCCAGCAGCTGGCGACAGGGGACCTACAATGAGCAGTTCTTC.

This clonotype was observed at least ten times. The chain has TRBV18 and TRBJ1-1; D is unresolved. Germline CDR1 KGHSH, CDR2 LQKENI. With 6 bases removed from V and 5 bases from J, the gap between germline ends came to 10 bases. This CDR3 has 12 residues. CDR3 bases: TGTGCCAGCTCCCGGTCGGGGACTGAAGCTTTCTTT. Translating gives CASSRSGTEAFF.

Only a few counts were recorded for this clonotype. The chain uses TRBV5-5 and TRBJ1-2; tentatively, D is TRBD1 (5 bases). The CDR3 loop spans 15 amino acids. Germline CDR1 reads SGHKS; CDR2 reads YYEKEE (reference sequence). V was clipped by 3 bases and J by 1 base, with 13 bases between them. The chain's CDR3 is CASSSQVELNYGYTF. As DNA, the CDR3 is TGTGCCAGCAGCTCACAGGTGGAACTTAACTATGGCTACACCTTC.

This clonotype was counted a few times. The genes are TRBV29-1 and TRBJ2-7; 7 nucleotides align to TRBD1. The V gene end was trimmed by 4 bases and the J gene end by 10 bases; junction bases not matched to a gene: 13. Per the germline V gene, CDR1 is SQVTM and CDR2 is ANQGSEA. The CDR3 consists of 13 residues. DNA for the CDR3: TGCAGCGTTGTGAAGACAGGGCAAAAGGTACAGTACTTC. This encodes CSVVKTGQKVQYF.

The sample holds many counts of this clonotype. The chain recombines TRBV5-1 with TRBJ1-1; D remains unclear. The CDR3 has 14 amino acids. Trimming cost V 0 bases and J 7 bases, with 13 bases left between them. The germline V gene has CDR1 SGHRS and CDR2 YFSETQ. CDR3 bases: TGCGCCAGCAGCTTGGAAGAGGCCCGGGGTGAAGCTTTCTTT. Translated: CASSLEEARGEAFF.

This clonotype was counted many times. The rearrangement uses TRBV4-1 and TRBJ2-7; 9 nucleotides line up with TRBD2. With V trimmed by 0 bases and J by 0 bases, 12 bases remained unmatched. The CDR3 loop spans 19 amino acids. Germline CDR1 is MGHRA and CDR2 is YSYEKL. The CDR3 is CASSQDLFRTSGRSYEQYF. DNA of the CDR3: TGCGCCAGCAGCCAAGATCTTTTTAGAACTAGCGGGCGCTCCTACGAGCAGTACTTC.

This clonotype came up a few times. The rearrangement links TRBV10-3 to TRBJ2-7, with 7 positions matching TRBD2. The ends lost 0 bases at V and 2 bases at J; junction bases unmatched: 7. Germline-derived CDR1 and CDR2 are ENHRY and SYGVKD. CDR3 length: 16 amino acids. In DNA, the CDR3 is TGTGCCATCAGTGAGTCTAGTGGGAGGGCCCCCTACGAGCAGTACTTC. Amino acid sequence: CAISESSGRAPYEQYF.

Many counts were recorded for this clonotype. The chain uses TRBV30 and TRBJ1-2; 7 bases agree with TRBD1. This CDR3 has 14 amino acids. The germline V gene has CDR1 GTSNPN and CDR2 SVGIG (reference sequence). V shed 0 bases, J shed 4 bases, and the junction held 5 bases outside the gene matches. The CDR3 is CAWSVGTDIYGYTF. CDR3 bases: TGTGCCTGGAGTGTCGGGACAGACATCTATGGCTACACCTTC.

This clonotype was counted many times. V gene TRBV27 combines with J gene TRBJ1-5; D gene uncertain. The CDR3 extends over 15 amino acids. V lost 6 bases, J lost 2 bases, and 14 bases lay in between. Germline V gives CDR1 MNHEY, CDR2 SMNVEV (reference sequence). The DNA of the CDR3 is TGTGCCAGCAGGTCCCTTGAAGTAGGCAATCAGCCCCAGCATTTT. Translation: CASRSLEVGNQPQHF.

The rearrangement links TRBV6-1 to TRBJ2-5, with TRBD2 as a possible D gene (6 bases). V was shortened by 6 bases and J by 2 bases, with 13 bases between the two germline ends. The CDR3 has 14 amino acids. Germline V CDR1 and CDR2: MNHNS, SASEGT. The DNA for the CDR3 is TGTGCCAGCAGCTGGGGACTCCCTCAAGAGACCCAGTACTTC. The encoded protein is CASSWGLPQETQYF.

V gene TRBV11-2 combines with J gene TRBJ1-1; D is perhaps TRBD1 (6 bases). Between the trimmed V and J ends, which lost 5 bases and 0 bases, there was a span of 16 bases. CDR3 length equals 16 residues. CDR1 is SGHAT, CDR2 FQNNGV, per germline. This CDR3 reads CASSPGALVMNTEAFF. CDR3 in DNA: TGTGCCAGCAGCCCAGGGGCCCTGGTTATGAACACTGAAGCTTTCTTT.

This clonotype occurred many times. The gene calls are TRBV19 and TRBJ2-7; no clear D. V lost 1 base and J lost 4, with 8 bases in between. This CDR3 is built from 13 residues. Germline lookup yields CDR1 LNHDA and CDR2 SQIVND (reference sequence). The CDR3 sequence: CASSIGSEYEQYF. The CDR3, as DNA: TGTGCCAGTAGTATAGGCTCGGAATACGAGCAGTACTTC.

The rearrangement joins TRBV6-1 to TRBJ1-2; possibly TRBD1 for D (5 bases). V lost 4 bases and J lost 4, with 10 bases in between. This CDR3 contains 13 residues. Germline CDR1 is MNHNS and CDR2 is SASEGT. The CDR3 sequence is CASSAGFGYGYTF. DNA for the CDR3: TGTGCCAGCAGTGCAGGGTTTGGCTATGGCTACACCTTC.

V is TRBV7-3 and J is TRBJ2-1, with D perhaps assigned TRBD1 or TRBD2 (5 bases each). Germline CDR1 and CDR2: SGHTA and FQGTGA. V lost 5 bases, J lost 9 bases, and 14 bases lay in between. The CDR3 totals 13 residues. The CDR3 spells CASSPIGESEQFF. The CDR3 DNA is TGTGCCAGCAGCCCGATAGGGGAGAGTGAGCAGTTCTTC.

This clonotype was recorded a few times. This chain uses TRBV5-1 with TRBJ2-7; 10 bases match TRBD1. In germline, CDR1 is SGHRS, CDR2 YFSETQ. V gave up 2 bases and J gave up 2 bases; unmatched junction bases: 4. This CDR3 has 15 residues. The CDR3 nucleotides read TGCGCCAGCAGCTTAGGGACAGGGGCACCCTACGAGCAGTACTTC. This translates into CASSLGTGAPYEQYF.

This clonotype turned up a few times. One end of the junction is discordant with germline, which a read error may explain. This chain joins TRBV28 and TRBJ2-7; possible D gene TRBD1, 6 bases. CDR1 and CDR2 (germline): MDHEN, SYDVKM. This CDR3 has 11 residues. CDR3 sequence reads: CASSLNDRLNF. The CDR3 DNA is TGTGCCAGCAGTTTAAACGACAGGTTAAACTTC.

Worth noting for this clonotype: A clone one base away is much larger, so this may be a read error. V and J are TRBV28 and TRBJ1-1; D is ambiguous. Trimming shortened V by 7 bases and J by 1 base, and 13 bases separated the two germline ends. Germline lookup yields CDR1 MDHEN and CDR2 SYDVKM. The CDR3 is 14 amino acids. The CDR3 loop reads CASNPHRQNTEAFF. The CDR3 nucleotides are TGTGCCAGCAATCCGCACCGACAGAACACTGAAGCTTTCTTT.

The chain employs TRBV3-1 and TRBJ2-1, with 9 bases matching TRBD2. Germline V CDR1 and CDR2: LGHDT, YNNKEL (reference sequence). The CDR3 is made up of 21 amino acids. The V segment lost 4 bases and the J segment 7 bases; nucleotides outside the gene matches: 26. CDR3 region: CASSPPRSRLAEIVHTNEQFF. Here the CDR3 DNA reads TGTGCCAGCAGCCCCCCCCGTAGCCGACTAGCGGAAATTGTACACACGAATGAGCAGTTCTTC.